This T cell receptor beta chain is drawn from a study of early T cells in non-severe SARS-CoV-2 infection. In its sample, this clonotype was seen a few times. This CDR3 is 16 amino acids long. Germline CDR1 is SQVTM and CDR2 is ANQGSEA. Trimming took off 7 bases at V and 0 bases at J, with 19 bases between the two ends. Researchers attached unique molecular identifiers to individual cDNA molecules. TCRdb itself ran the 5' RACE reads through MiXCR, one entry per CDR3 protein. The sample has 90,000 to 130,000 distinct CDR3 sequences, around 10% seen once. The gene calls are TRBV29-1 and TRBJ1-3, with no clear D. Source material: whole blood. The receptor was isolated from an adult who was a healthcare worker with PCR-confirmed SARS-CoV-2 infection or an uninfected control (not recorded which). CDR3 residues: CSALGFVENSGNTIYF. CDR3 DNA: TGCAGCGCTCTAGGTTTTGTGGAAAACTCTGGAAACACCATATATTTT. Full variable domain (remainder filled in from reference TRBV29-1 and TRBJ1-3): SAVISQKPSRDICQRGTSLTIQCQVDSQVTMMFWYRQQPGQSLTLIATANQGSEATYESGFVIDKFPISRPNLTFSTLTVSNMSPEDSSIYLCSALGFVENSGNTIYFGEGSWLTVV.